This T cell receptor (beta chain) originates from a study of blood T cell repertoires in COVID-19. Background on the study: Acute-phase and convalescent COVID-19 samples originated in the United States, Italy and Spain. From T cells, B-cell-depleted T cells, or PBMCs came the material, which was cDNA or gDNA.

The V segment lost 2 bases and the J segment 1 base; nucleotides outside the gene matches: 5. The CDR3 length is 15 residues. From germline, CDR1 is GTSNPN and CDR2 SVGIG (reference sequence). Patients at the Seattle site were enrolled during active infection and followed longitudinally. This clone appeared a single time. Original processing notes: Estimation of nucleated cell counts relied on the amplification of reference gene primers. Sequencing was performed with immunoSEQ multiplex PCR; in TCRdb, only in-frame clones are kept and a portion is missing. The DNA gave D and trimming, while V, J and clone size come from that table. Counted here are hundreds of thousands of clones, roughly 90% occurring once; the ten biggest clones make up about 12%.

The TCR was taken from a woman between 65 and 79 years old with COVID-19, enrolled during active disease. The chain has TRBV30 and TRBJ2-3, with 8 bases aligning to TRBD2. Source material: peripheral blood. The CDR3 is CAWSFSGGGTDTQYF. The CDR3 DNA follows: TGTGCCTGGAGTTTCAGCGGGGGAGGCACAGATACGCAGTATTTT.